Each of the 27 T cell receptor beta chains below was sequenced from the same sample in a study of control samples from healthy donors and cancer patients. Repertoires were generated with immunoSEQ multiplex PCR, while TCRdb's copy carries only in-frame clones and drops some. The sample has 170,000 or so clones; around 90% are singletons. Sequenced input: blood. The receptors come from a woman between 40 and 55 years old in good health.

This clone was picked up one time. The genes are TRBV2 and TRBJ2-1; unclear D gene. CDR3 length equals 11 residues. The ends were cut back, 0 bases at V and 12 bases at J, with 6 bases in the middle. Germline values: CDR1 SNHLY, CDR2 FYNNEI. The CDR3: CASSEARAQFF. The CDR3 DNA sequence: TGTGCCAGCAGTGAAGCTAGGGCGCAGTTCTTC.

The rearrangement joins TRBV5-4 to TRBJ2-1; no reliable D call. Germline-derived CDR1 and CDR2 are SGHNT and YYREEE (reference sequence). The V end lost 2 bases, the J end lost 7 bases, and 13 bases lay between the germline ends. The CDR3 sequence is 14 residues long. The CDR3 sequence: CASSFTNRVNEQFF. The CDR3 bases are TGTGCCAGCAGCTTTACGAATCGAGTTAATGAGCAGTTCTTC.

The J gene is TRBJ1-4, the V gene TRBV7-8; D gene uncertain. The V end lost 1 base, the J end lost 0 bases, and 6 bases lay between the germline ends. The CDR3 consists of 15 residues. Germline lookup yields CDR1 SGHVS and CDR2 FQNEAQ. DNA of the CDR3: TGTGCCAGCAGCTTAGGGACCTCAACTAATGAAAAACTGTTTTTT. Amino acid sequence: CASSLGTSTNEKLFF.

With regard to this clone: At one of its ends the junction is not consistent with the germline gene, which may arise from a read error. The J gene is TRBJ1-1, the V gene TRBV7-9, with D possibly TRBD1 on 6 matching bases. This CDR3 has 16 residues. The germline V gene encodes CDR1 SEHNR and CDR2 FQNEAQ (reference sequence). The CDR3 DNA sequence: TGTGCCAGCAGCTTAGGTGAACAGACAGCGGAGGACAGTCAAATCTTT. It yields the protein CASSLGEQTAEDSQIF.

The rearrangement links TRBV19 to TRBJ1-1; D might be TRBD1 (5 bases). This CDR3 spans 16 amino acids. The germline gives CDR1 LNHDA, CDR2 SQIVND (reference sequence). Between the trimmed V and J ends, which lost 1 base and 0 bases, there was a span of 12 bases. Written as DNA, the CDR3 is TGTGCCAGTAGTATAGCACGGACATCCCTGAACACTGAAGCTTTCTTT. Encoded protein: CASSIARTSLNTEAFF.

The chain has TRBV5-1 and TRBJ1-2; D is unresolved. The CDR3 loop spans 14 amino acids. Germline lookup yields CDR1 SGHRS and CDR2 YFSETQ. Trimming took 0 bases from V and 8 from J, leaving 14 bases between them. This CDR3 is CASSLGQWVNGYTF. The CDR3 region has the DNA TGCGCCAGCAGCTTGGGTCAGTGGGTGAACGGCTACACCTTC.

V and J are TRBV6-5 and TRBJ2-7; maybe TRBD2 (6 bases). The CDR3 length is 15 residues. Germline V gene lookup returns CDR1 MNHEY and CDR2 SVGAGI. V was cut by 2 bases and J by 3 bases, with 14 bases left in between. The chain's CDR3 is CASSYMSPGVYEQYF. The CDR3 DNA reads as TGTGCCAGCAGTTACATGTCGCCGGGGGTCTACGAGCAGTACTTC.

CDR3 in DNA: TGCAGTGCGGTGATGGCGGGCGAGCAGTACTTC. It codes for CSAVMAGEQYF. The gene calls are TRBV20-1 and TRBJ2-7, with a possible D match to TRBD2 (5 bases). Germline lookup yields CDR1 DFQATT and CDR2 SNEGSKA (reference sequence). V was shortened by 6 bases and J by 6 bases, with 12 bases between the two germline ends. This CDR3 region has 11 residues.

DNA for the CDR3: TGTGCCAGAGGACAGAACACTGAAGCTTTCTTT. It specifies CARGQNTEAFF. The rearrangement links TRBV2 to TRBJ1-1; D possibly corresponds to TRBD1 (5 bases). CDR1 SNHLY and CDR2 FYNNEI come from the germline V gene. The CDR3 totals 11 residues. V was trimmed by 9 bases and J by 1 base, leaving 6 bases between them.

This chain joins TRBV19 and TRBJ2-7; tentatively, D is TRBD2 (6 bases). Trimming shortened V by 9 bases and J by 3 bases, and 15 bases separated the two germline ends. The CDR3 covers 13 residues. Germline-derived CDR1 and CDR2 are LNHDA and SQIVND (reference sequence). The DNA of the CDR3 is TGTGCCAGCCCCCCCCCGGGAGACTACGAGCAGTACTTC. Amino acid sequence: CASPPPGDYEQYF.

The rearrangement uses TRBV3-1 (or the pseudogene TRBV3-2) and TRBJ1-1; D call uncertain. From germline, CDR1 is LGHDT and CDR2 YNNKEL (reference sequence). The V end lost 3 bases, the J end lost 7 bases, and 15 bases lay between the germline ends. The CDR3 consists of 14 residues. Written as DNA, the CDR3 is TGTGCCAGCAGCCAGCGGGAAATGAAGGATGAAGCTTTCTTT. It translates to CASSQREMKDEAFF.

The genes are TRBV5-4 and TRBJ2-7, with 8 bases matching TRBD1. This CDR3 region has 13 residues. The germline V gene encodes CDR1 SGHNT and CDR2 YYREEE (reference sequence). J gave up 4 bases and V 6 bases, and 6 bases lay outside the gene matches. CDR3 in DNA: TGTGCCAGCAATGGACAGGGTAGTTACGAGCAGTACTTC. It is translated as CASNGQGSYEQYF.

The genes are TRBV27 and TRBJ2-1; 10 bases align to TRBD1. The CDR3 spans 13 residues. Germline CDR1 reads MNHEY; CDR2 reads SMNVEV (reference sequence). V trimming: 5 bases; J trimming: 7 bases; junction bases outside the gene matches: 2. In DNA form, the CDR3 reads TGTGCCAGCAGTCTGGGACAGGGGAATGAGCAGTTCTTC. This sequence encodes CASSLGQGNEQFF.

The J gene is TRBJ2-4, the V gene TRBV5-4, with D maybe TRBD2 (6 bases). Germline CDR1 and CDR2: SGHNT and YYREEE (reference sequence). Trimming took 5 bases from V and 1 from J, leaving 13 bases between them. The CDR3 length is 15 residues. This CDR3 is CASSFPGGAKNIQYF. As DNA, the CDR3 is TGTGCCAGCAGTTTTCCTGGGGGGGCCAAAAACATTCAGTACTTC.

The count of this clone is one. The V and J genes are TRBV12-3 or TRBV12-4 and TRBJ2-7, with 7 bases lining up with TRBD1. This CDR3 is built from 13 residues. Trimming took 2 bases from V and 2 from J; bases not matched to a gene: 0. CDR3: CASSLQGAYEQYF. The DNA of the CDR3 is TGTGCCAGCAGTTTACAGGGGGCCTACGAGCAGTACTTC.

The chain combines TRBV11-2 with TRBJ1-1, with D uncertain. The V and J ends lost 5 bases and 6 bases respectively, with 25 bases between them. The germline V gene encodes CDR1 SGHAT and CDR2 FQNNGV. The CDR3 contains 17 residues. The CDR3: CASSPPGGSRLIAEAFF. The CDR3, as DNA: TGTGCCAGCAGCCCGCCGGGAGGGTCTCGGTTGATCGCTGAAGCTTTCTTT.

The J gene is TRBJ1-1, the V gene TRBV18; tentatively, D is TRBD1 (6 bases). The germline gives CDR1 KGHSH, CDR2 LQKENI. The V and J ends lost 2 bases and 4 bases respectively, with 11 bases between them. The CDR3 runs 14 residues. Here the CDR3 reads CASSPVGGGTEAFF. In DNA, the CDR3 is TGTGCCAGCTCACCAGTCGGGGGCGGCACTGAAGCTTTCTTT.

This chain connects TRBV18 to TRBJ1-2; perhaps TRBD1 as D (5 bases). Trimming cost V 3 bases and J 4 bases, with 12 bases left between them. This CDR3 region has 14 residues. The germline V gene has CDR1 KGHSH and CDR2 LQKENI. Written as DNA, the CDR3 is TGTGCCAGCTCACCGCTGGGGGTCTCCTATGGCTACACCTTC. This codes for CASSPLGVSYGYTF.

This chain connects TRBV19 to TRBJ2-3; 12 positions agree with TRBD2. This CDR3 is built from 18 residues. Germline values: CDR1 LNHDA, CDR2 SQIVND (reference sequence). The junction had 8 bases not matched to a gene; V was cut back by 4 bases and J by 0 bases. CDR3 protein: CASSKGLAGGLSTDTQYF. The CDR3 DNA reads as TGTGCCAGTAGTAAAGGGCTAGCGGGGGGGCTTAGCACAGATACGCAGTATTTT.

The gene calls are TRBV28 and TRBJ1-2; 7 positions agree with TRBD1. There are 13 residues in the CDR3. Germline V lookup: CDR1 MDHEN, CDR2 SYDVKM. The ends lost 7 bases at V and 7 bases at J; junction bases unmatched: 9. CDR3 bases: TGTGCCAGCAACCGGAGACAGGGTAGTGGCTACACCTTC. This codes for CASNRRQGSGYTF.

V and J are TRBV6-6 and TRBJ2-1, with D hard to call. Between the trimmed V and J ends, which lost 1 base and 0 bases, there was a span of 4 bases. This CDR3 is built from 14 residues. The germline CDR1 and CDR2 sequences are MNHNY and SVGAGI (reference sequence). DNA for the CDR3: TGTGCCAGCAGTTACTTAGGCTCCTACAATGAGCAGTTCTTC. This encodes CASSYLGSYNEQFF.

This clone was seen only once. The rearrangement links TRBV6-5 to TRBJ1-2, with D perhaps TRBD1 (6 bases). With 2 bases removed from V and 4 bases from J, the gap between germline ends came to 17 bases. Germline-derived CDR1 and CDR2 are MNHEY and SVGAGI. The CDR3 spans 16 residues. CDR3 in amino acids: CASSYTEGDRPYGYTF. CDR3 bases: TGTGCCAGCAGTTACACGGAGGGGGACCGCCCCTATGGCTACACCTTC.

This chain connects TRBV6-4 to TRBJ2-6, with a tentative D call TRBD1 (5 bases). The CDR3 has 15 amino acids. Germline V gene sequence: CDR1 MRHNA, CDR2 SNTAGT. V gave up 5 bases and J gave up 0 bases, with 8 bases separating them. CDR3 nucleotides: TGTGCCAGCAGTTTTGACAGCTCTGGGGCCAACGTCCTGACTTTC. Translating it yields CASSFDSSGANVLTF.

This chain's CDR3 is CAISESYTSGNTIYF. Here the CDR3 DNA reads TGTGCCATCAGTGAGTCCTACACCTCTGGAAACACCATATATTTT. The chain combines TRBV10-3 with TRBJ1-3; D is undetermined. The V end was cut by 0 bases, the J end by 0 bases, with 6 bases between. Germline lookup yields CDR1 ENHRY and CDR2 SYGVKD. The CDR3 spans 15 residues.

This clone was seen only once. The chain uses TRBV4-1 and TRBJ2-7, with 7 bases matching TRBD1. Germline assignment: CDR1 MGHRA and CDR2 YSYEKL. The CDR3 length is 13 residues. Losses at the gene ends were 4 bases for V and 5 bases for J; bases not matched to a gene: 5. The DNA of the CDR3 is TGCGCCAGCAGCCGACTACAGGGGAACGAGCAGTACTTC. It codes for CASSRLQGNEQYF.

V is TRBV11-3 and J is TRBJ2-2; possible D gene TRBD1, 6 bases. The germline CDR1 and CDR2 sequences are SGHNT and YENEEA. The CDR3 spans 15 residues. V gave up 2 bases and J gave up 5 bases, with 12 bases separating them. The CDR3 is CASSLRGSITGELFF. In nucleotides, the CDR3 is TGTGCCAGCAGCTTAAGGGGGAGTATAACCGGGGAGCTGTTTTTT.

This clone was counted a single time. This chain uses TRBV5-4 with TRBJ2-3; D may match TRBD1 or TRBD2 (6 bases each). The CDR3 contains 17 residues. V lost 4 bases to trimming and J lost 4 bases, with 22 bases between them. Looked up from germline, CDR1 is SGHNT and CDR2 is YYREEE (reference sequence). CDR3 bases: TGTGCCAGCAGCACCAGCACTGTTGGGGGGCTCGCAGATACGCAGTATTTT. Its translation is CASSTSTVGGLADTQYF. The full variable domain, in which reference TRBV5-4 and TRBJ2-3 provide the parts outside the CDR3, is ETGVTQSPTHLIKTRGQQVTLRCSSQSGHNTVSWYQQALGQGPQFIFQYYREEENGRGNFPPRFSGLQFPNYSSELNVNALELDDSALYLCASSTSTVGGLADTQYFGPGTRLTVL.